This TCR beta chain was sequenced in a study of T cells in women clearing cervical HPV infection. As for the study in general: Case blood was drawn when the lesion was first found; control blood after infection became undetectable. General study findings and limits: It is unknown whether associations predate infection; no effector/memory or HPV-specific sorting. TRBV6-7 relative abundance averaged roughly 0.1% in cases and 0.15% to 0.2% in controls.

The V gene end was trimmed by 3 bases and the J gene end by 0 bases; junction bases not matched to a gene: 16. This CDR3 spans 20 amino acids. Remarks on this clone: Its antigen is undetermined. Sequencing ends 3 residues short of the CDR3 end; the germline J gene provides the rest.

Repertoires were generated with immunoSEQ multiplex PCR, while TCRdb's copy carries only in-frame clones and drops some. Here the sample table reports 15,000 to 20,000 clones. The sequence was obtained from a woman between 18 and 70 years old with a cervical HPV16 infection that either progressed to CIN3+ or cleared (not recorded which). The genes are TRBV7-1 and TRBJ1-5, with 8 nucleotides matching TRBD1. TRBV7-1 is an ORF, and what it does is uncertain. Sequenced material: blood buffy coat. The sequenced CDR3 bases are TGTGCCAGCAGCTCCTACCCCCGGGACAGGTTCTCTTATAGCAATCAGCCC. This codes for CASSSYPRDRFSYSNQP. The whole CDR3 sequence is CASSSYPRDRFSYSNQPQHF.